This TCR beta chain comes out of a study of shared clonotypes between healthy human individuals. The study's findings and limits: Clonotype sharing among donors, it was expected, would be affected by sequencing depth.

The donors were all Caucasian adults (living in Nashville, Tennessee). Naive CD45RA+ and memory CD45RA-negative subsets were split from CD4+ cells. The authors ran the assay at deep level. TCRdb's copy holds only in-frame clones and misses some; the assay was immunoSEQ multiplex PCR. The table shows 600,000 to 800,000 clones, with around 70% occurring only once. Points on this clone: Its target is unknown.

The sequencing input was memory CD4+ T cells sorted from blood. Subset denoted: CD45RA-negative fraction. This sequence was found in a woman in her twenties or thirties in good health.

The CDR3: CASSLGQGRGYTF. CDR3 in DNA: TGTGCCAGCAGCTTAGGTCAGGGGAGAGGCTACACCTTC. V and J are TRBV11-2 and TRBJ1-2; D is perhaps TRBD1 (6 bases). Trimming removed 1 base from V and 8 bases from J, with 11 bases in between. The CDR3 is 13 residues long. Germline V gene sequence: CDR1 SGHAT, CDR2 FQNNGV. Combining the CDR3 with reference TRBV11-2 and TRBJ1-2 gives the whole variable domain EAGVAQSPRYKIIEKRQSVAFWCNPISGHATLYWYQQILGQGPKLLIQFQNNGVVDDSQLPKDRFSAERLKGVDSTLKIQPAKLEDSAVYLCASSLGQGRGYTFGSGTRLTVV.